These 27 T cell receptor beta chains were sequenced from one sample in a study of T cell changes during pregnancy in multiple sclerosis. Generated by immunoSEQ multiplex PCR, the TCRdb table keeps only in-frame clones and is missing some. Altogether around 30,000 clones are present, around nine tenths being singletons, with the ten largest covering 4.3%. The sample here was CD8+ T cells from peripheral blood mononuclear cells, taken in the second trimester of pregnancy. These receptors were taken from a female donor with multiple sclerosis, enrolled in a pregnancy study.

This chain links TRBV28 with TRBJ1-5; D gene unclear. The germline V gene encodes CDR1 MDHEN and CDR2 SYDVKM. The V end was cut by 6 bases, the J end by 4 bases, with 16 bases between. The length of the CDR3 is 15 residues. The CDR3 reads CASRGDLFWNQPQHF. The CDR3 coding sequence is TGTGCCAGCAGAGGAGACCTTTTTTGGAATCAGCCCCAGCATTTT. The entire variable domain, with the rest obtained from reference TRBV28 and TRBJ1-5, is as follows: DVKVTQSSRYLVKRTGEKVFLECVQDMDHENMFWYRQDPGLGLRLIYFSYDVKMKEKGDIPEGYSVSREKKERFSLILESASTNQTSMYLCASRGDLFWNQPQHFGDGTRLSIL.

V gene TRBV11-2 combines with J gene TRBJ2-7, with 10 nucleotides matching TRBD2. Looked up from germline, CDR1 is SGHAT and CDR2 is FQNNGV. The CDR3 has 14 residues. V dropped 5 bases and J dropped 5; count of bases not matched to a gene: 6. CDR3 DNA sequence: TGTGCCAGCAGCCTACTAGCGGGAAAGGACGAGCAGTACTTC. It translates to CASSLLAGKDEQYF.

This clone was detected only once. The CDR3 nucleotides read TGTGCCAGTAGTATAATAGCGGGAGGGAGGGAGCAGTACTTC. Its translation: CASSIIAGGREQYF. The rearrangement joins TRBV19 to TRBJ2-7; 11 bases agree with TRBD2. The CDR3 has 14 residues. CDR1 and CDR2 from the germline V gene are LNHDA and SQIVND (reference sequence). V gave up 2 bases and J gave up 7 bases; unmatched junction bases: 4.

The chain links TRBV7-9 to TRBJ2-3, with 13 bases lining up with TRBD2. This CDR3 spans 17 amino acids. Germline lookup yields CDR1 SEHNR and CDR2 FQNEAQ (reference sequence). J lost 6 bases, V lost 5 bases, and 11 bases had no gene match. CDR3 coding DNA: TGTGCCAGCAGCCCTACTAGCGGGAGGGTTCTTCGGGATACGCAGTATTTT. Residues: CASSPTSGRVLRDTQYF.

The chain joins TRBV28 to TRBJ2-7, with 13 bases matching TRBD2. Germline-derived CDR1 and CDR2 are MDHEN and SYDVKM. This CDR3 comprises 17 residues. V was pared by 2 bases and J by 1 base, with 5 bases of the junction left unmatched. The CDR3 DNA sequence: TGTGCCAGCAGTTTAGGGACTAGCGGGAAACGATCCTACGAGCAGTACTTC. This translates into CASSLGTSGKRSYEQYF.

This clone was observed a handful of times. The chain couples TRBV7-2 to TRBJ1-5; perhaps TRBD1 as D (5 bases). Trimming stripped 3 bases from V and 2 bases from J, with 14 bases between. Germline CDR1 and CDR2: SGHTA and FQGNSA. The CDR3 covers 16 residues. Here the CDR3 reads CASSFAGWVGNQPQHF. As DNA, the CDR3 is TGTGCCAGCAGCTTTGCAGGGTGGGTTGGCAATCAGCCCCAGCATTTT.

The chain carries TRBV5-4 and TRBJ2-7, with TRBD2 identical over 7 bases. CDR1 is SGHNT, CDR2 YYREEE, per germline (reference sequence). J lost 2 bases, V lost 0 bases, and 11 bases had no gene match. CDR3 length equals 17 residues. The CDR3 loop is CASSLAPEWEGPYEQYF. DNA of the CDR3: TGTGCCAGCAGCTTGGCCCCCGAGTGGGAGGGCCCCTACGAGCAGTACTTC.

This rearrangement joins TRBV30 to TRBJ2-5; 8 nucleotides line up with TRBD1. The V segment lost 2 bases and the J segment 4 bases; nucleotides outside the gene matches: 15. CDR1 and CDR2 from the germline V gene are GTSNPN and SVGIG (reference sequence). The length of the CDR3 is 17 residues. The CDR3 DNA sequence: TGTGCCTGGAGTCTCGATTCGGCAGGGGGCGGAGGAGAGACCCAGTACTTC. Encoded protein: CAWSLDSAGGGGETQYF.

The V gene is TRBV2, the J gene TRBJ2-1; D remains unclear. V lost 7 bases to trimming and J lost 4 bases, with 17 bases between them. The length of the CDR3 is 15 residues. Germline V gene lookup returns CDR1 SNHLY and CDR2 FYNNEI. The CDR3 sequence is CASNEGPELYNEQFF. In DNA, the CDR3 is TGTGCCAGCAACGAAGGTCCGGAGTTATACAATGAGCAGTTCTTC.

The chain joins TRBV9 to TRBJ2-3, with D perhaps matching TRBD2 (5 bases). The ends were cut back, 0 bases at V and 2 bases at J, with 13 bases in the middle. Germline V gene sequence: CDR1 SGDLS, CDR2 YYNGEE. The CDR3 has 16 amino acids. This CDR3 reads CASSVDPSSFTDTQYF. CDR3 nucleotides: TGTGCCAGCAGCGTAGATCCTAGCAGCTTCACAGATACGCAGTATTTT.

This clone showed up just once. For the CDR3, the DNA is TGTGCCAGCAGTCTCCATGGACACTATCAGTGCGAGCAGTACTTC. Encoded protein: CASSLHGHYQCEQYF. The J gene is TRBJ2-7, the V gene TRBV27; possible D gene TRBD1, 5 bases. CDR1 is MNHEY and CDR2 is SMNVEV in the germline V gene (reference sequence). Trimming left V 5 bases short and J 6 bases short, with 20 bases between. CDR3 size: 15 residues.

The CDR3 bases are TGTGCCATCAGCCTAGACAGGAACACCGGGGAGCTGTTTTTT. Protein sequence: CAISLDRNTGELFF. The chain links TRBV10-3 to TRBJ2-2, with a possible D match to TRBD1 (5 bases). The CDR3 has 14 residues. V was cut by 6 bases and J by 1 base, with 9 bases left in between. The V gene's germline CDR1 is ENHRY and CDR2 SYGVKD.

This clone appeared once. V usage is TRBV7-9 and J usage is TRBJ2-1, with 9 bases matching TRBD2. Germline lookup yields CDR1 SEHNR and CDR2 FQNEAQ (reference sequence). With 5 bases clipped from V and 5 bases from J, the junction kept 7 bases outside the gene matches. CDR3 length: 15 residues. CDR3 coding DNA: TGTGCCAGCAGCCTTAGCGGGAGTGGGCACAATGAGCAGTTCTTC. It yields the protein CASSLSGSGHNEQFF.

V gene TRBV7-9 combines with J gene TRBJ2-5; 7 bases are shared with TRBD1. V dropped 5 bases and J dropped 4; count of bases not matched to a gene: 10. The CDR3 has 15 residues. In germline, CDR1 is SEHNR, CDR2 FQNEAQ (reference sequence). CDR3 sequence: CASSPDRVVGETQYF. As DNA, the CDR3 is TGTGCCAGCAGCCCAGACAGGGTGGTCGGAGAGACCCAGTACTTC.

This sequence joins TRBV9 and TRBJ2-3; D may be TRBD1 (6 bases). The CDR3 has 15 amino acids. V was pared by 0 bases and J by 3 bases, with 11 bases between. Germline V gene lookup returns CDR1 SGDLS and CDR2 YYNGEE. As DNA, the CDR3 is TGTGCCAGCAGCGTAGGAGGGGGAGAAACAGATACGCAGTATTTT. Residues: CASSVGGGETDTQYF.

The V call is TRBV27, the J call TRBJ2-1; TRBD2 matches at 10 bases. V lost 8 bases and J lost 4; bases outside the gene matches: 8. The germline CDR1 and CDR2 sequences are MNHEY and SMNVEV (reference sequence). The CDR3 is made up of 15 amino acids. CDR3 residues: CASCRAGGGYNEQFF. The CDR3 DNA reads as TGTGCCAGCTGTAGAGCGGGAGGGGGTTACAATGAGCAGTTCTTC.

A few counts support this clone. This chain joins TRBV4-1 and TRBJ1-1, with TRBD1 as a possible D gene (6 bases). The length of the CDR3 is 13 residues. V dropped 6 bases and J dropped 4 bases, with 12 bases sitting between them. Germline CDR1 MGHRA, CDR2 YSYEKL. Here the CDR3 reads CASRSGVGTEAFF. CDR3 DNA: TGCGCCAGCAGATCAGGGGTTGGCACTGAAGCTTTCTTT.

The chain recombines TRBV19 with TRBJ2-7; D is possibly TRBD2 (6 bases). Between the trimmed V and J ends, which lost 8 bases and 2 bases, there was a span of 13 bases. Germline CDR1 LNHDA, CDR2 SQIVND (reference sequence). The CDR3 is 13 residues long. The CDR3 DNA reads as TGTGCCAGTTCGGAGGGATTAACCTACGAGCAGTACTTC. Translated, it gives CASSEGLTYEQYF.

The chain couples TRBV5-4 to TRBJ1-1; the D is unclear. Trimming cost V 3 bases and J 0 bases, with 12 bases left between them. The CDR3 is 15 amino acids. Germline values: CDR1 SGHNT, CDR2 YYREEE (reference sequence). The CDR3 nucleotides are TGTGCCAGCAGCTCGGGCCCGGGAATGAACACTGAAGCTTTCTTT. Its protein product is CASSSGPGMNTEAFF. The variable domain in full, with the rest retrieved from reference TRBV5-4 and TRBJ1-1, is ETGVTQSPTHLIKTRGQQVTLRCSSQSGHNTVSWYQQALGQGPQFIFQYYREEENGRGNFPPRFSGLQFPNYSSELNVNALELDDSALYLCASSSGPGMNTEAFFGQGTRLTVV.

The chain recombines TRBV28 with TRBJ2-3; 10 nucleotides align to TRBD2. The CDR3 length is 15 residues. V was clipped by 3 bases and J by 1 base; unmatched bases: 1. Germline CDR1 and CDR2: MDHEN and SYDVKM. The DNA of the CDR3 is TGTGCCAGCAGTTTTGGGACTAGCGGCACAGATACGCAGTATTTT. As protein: CASSFGTSGTDTQYF.

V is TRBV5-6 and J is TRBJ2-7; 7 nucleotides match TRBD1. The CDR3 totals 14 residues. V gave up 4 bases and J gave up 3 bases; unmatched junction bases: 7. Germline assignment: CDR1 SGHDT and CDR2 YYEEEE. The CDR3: CASSEWDRGYEQYF. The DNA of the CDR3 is TGTGCCAGCAGCGAGTGGGACAGAGGCTACGAGCAGTACTTC.

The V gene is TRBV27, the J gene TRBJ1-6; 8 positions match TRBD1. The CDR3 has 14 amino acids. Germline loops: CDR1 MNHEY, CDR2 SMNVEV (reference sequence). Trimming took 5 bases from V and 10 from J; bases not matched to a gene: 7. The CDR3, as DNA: TGTGCCAGCAGTCCGGACAGGGTAATCTCACCCCTCCACTTT. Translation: CASSPDRVISPLHF.

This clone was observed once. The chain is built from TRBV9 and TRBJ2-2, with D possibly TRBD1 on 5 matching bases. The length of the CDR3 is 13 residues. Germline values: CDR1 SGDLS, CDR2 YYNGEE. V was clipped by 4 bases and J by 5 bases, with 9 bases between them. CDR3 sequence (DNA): TGTGCCAGCAGCCCCAGGGTTACCGGGGAGCTGTTTTTT. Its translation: CASSPRVTGELFF.

Here the CDR3 DNA reads TGTGCCAGCAGTACTGGGGGCGGCGCGAACACTGAAGCTTTCTTT. Translation: CASSTGGGANTEAFF. The rearrangement uses TRBV27 and TRBJ1-1; D possibly corresponds to TRBD1 (6 bases). Deletions cut 5 bases from V and 1 base from J, with 14 bases between. CDR1 is MNHEY, CDR2 SMNVEV, per germline (reference sequence). CDR3 length: 15 amino acids.

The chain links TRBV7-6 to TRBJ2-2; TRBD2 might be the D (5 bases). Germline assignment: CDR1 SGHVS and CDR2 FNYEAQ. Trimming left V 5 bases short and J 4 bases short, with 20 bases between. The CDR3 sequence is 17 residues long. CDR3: CASSQNLATQPTGELFF. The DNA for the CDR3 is TGTGCCAGCAGCCAAAATTTAGCGACCCAGCCCACCGGGGAGCTGTTTTTT.

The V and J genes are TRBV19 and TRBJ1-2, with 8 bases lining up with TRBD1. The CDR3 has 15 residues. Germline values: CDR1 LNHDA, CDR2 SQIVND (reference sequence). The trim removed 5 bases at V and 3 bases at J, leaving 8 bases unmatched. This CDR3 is CASSPRGQGDYGYTF. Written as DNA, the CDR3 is TGTGCCAGTAGTCCCAGGGGGCAAGGGGACTATGGCTACACCTTC.

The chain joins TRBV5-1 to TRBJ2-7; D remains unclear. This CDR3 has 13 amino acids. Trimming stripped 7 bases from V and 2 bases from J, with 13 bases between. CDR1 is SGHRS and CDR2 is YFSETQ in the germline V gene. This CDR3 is CASGINPAYEQYF. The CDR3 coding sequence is TGCGCCAGCGGCATCAATCCCGCCTACGAGCAGTACTTC.